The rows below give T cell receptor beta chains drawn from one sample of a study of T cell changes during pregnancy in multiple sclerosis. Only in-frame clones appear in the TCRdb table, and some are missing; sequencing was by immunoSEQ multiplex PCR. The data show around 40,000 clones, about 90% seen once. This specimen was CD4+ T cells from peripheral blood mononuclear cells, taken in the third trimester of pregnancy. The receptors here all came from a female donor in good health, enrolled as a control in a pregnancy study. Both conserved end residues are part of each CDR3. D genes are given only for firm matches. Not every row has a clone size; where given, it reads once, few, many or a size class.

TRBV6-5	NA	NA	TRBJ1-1	TGTGCCAGCAGTTACGTCCGTGCAGGCAGAGAAGCTTTCTTT	CASSYVRAGREAFF
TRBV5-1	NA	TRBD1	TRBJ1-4	TGCGCCAGCAGCCCGGACAGGGCGGGAAACGAAAAACTGTTTTTT	CASSPDRAGNEKLFF
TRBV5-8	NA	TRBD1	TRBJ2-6	TGTGCCAGCAGCTTGGGCAGGGGGACCTCTGGGGCCAACGTCCTGACTTTC	CASSLGRGTSGANVLTF
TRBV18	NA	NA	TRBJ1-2	TGTGCCAGCTCACCCACCGGGGGGTATGGCTACACCTTC	CASSPTGGYGYTF
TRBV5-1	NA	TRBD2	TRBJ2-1	TGCGCCAGCAGCCCCCCACTAGCGGGGGATGAGCAGTTCTTC	CASSPPLAGDEQFF
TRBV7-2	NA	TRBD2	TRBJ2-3	TGTGCCAGCAGCCCCAGTCTGGCTAGCGGTGATACGCAGTATTTT	CASSPSLASGDTQYF
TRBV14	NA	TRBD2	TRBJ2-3	TGTGCCAGACGACACGCGGGAGATACAGATACGCAGTATTTT	CARRHAGDTDTQYF
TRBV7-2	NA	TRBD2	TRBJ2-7	TGTGCCAGCAGCTTAACTAGCGGGGGAAACTACGAGCAGTACTTC	CASSLTSGGNYEQYF
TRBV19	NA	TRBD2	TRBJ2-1	TGTGCCAGTAGTATCGGGAGGAATGAGCAGTTCTTC	CASSIGRNEQFF
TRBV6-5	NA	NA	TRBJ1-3	TGTGCCAGCAGAAGAGGGTTGTCAGGAAACACCATATATTTT	CASRRGLSGNTIYF
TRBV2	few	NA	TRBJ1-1	TGTGCCAGCAGTGGGGAGGCGAACACTGAAGCTTTCTTT	CASSGEANTEAFF
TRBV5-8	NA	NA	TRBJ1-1	TGTGCCAGCAGCTTACAATGGAACACTGAAGCTTTCTTT	CASSLQWNTEAFF
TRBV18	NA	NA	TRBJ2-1	TGTGCCAGCTCCTTGACTACGCACAATGAGCAGTTCTTC	CASSLTTHNEQFF
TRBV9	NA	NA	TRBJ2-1	TGTGCCAGCAGCGTCGACTCGAACAATGAGCAGTTCTTC	CASSVDSNNEQFF
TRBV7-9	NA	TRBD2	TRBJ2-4	TGTGCCAGCAGCCGTATTAGCGGGGGGGGGACTCAGTACTTC	CASSRISGGGTQYF
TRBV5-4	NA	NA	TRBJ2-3	TGTGCCAGCAGCCGCGGGGTGGGGTTTGAGGACACAGATACGCAGTATTTT	CASSRGVGFEDTDTQYF
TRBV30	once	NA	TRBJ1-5	TGTGCCTGGAGTGGGAGTAGCAATCAGCCCCAGCATTTT	CAWSGSSNQPQHF
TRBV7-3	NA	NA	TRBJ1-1	TGTGCCAGCAGCTTAACGTCCCAGGCCACTGAAGCTTTCTTT	CASSLTSQATEAFF
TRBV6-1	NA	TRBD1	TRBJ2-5	TGTGCCAGCAGTGCCCGGGACAGGGAACGGGAGACCCAGTACTTC	CASSARDRERETQYF
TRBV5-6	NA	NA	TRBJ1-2	TGTGCCAGCAGCTTCTTAGGGGCAGCTAACTATGGCTACACCTTC	CASSFLGAANYGYTF
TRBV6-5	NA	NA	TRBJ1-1	TGTGCCAGCAGTTACTCGGTGGGGGGACTGAACACTGAAGCTTTCTTT	CASSYSVGGLNTEAFF
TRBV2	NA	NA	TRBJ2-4	TGTGCCAGCAGTGAAGGCGTAGGGGGGGTAAACATTCAGTACTTC	CASSEGVGGVNIQYF